This T cell receptor (beta chain) was identified in a study of blood T cell repertoires in COVID-19. Germline values: CDR1 SGHDT, CDR2 YYEEEE. CDR3 length: 14 residues. Germline trimming cut 4 bases from V and 5 bases from J; bases unmatched to any gene: 5. This table comes from immunoSEQ multiplex PCR, and its TCRdb copy is limited to in-frame clones, with some not included. Of more than 55,000 clones in the sample, more than 75% were seen once. The clonotype comes from a man in his 60s with active or convalescent COVID-19. J is TRBJ2-7 and V is TRBV5-6; 11 positions agree with TRBD1. The sequencing sample was made of peripheral blood. The CDR3 here is CASSEGTGGNEQYF. In nucleotides, the CDR3 is TGTGCCAGCAGCGAAGGGACAGGGGGTAACGAGCAGTACTTC.